A selection of T cell receptor beta chains follows, all from one sample in a study of cytotoxic CD8 clonotypes in ibrutinib-treated CLL. The assay was immunoSEQ multiplex PCR, and TCRdb's table has in-frame clones only and misses some. The sample lists about 68,000 clones; roughly 72% were seen once. The material was PBMCs, obtained after 12 months of ibrutinib treatment. Source of these receptors: a human donor with chronic lymphocytic leukemia. Each CDR3 is given with its conserved first and last residue. The order of the fields is D gene, J gene, clone size, V gene, CDR3 DNA, CDR3 protein. The D gene is left open where the match is weak. Rows give clone size only sometimes, using once, few, many, or a class for an expanded clone.

D: NA
J: TRBJ1-1
size: NA
V: TRBV7-3
DNA: TGTGCCAGCAGCTTCGGGCGGAACACTGAAGCTTTCTTT
CDR3: CASSFGRNTEAFF

D: NA
J: TRBJ1-1
size: few
V: TRBV4-3
DNA: TGCGCCAGCAGCCAAGTTCGACCTCCGAACACTGAAGCTTTCTTT
CDR3: CASSQVRPPNTEAFF

D: TRBD1
J: TRBJ1-1
size: NA
V: TRBV9
DNA: TGTGCCAGCAGGAGGGAGGGGGCCAACACTGAAGCTTTCTTT
CDR3: CASRREGANTEAFF

D: NA
J: TRBJ1-1
size: NA
V: TRBV11-3
DNA: TGTGCCAGCAGCATTTCCTCAGGGCGGAACACTGAAGCTTTCTTT
CDR3: CASSISSGRNTEAFF

D: NA
J: TRBJ2-3
size: NA
V: TRBV4-2
DNA: TGTGCCAGCAGCCAAGATCTCATCGGTGCGGGGCTCACAGATACGCAGTATTTT
CDR3: CASSQDLIGAGLTDTQYF

D: NA
J: TRBJ1-4
size: NA
V: TRBV6-4
DNA: TGTGCCAGCAGCCAGCGTTTGAGGGACTCAACTAATGAAAAACTGTTTTTT
CDR3: CASSQRLRDSTNEKLFF

D: TRBD1
J: TRBJ1-1
size: NA
V: TRBV10-1
DNA: TGCGCCAGCAGTGAGCCAAGAATGGGACAGGCGAACACTGAAGCTTTCTTT
CDR3: CASSEPRMGQANTEAFF

D: TRBD2
J: TRBJ2-2
size: NA
V: TRBV19
DNA: TGTGCCAGTAGTATAGGGGTAGCGGGCCTAACCGCGAACACCGGGGAGCTGTTTTTT
CDR3: CASSIGVAGLTANTGELFF

D: NA
J: TRBJ2-5
size: NA
V: TRBV7-9
DNA: TGTGCCAGCAGTACAGGAGAAGAGACCCAGTACTTC
CDR3: CASSTGEETQYF

D: NA
J: TRBJ1-4
size: NA
V: TRBV4-1
DNA: TGCGCCAGCAGCCAGGGACCTGCAACTAATGAAAAACTGTTTTTT
CDR3: CASSQGPATNEKLFF

D: NA
J: TRBJ1-5
size: NA
V: TRBV9
DNA: TGTGCCAGCAGCGGGGACACATTTAGAGAGCCCCAGCATTTT
CDR3: CASSGDTFREPQHF

D: TRBD1
J: TRBJ1-1
size: NA
V: TRBV6-5
DNA: TGTGCCAGCAGTTACCCAGGACAGGGGACTTTCTTT
CDR3: CASSYPGQGTFF

D: NA
J: TRBJ2-5
size: NA
V: TRBV5-4
DNA: TGTGCCAGCAGCTTGCTCAGCCAAGAGACCCAGTACTTC
CDR3: CASSLLSQETQYF

D: NA
J: TRBJ1-4
size: few
V: TRBV6-5
DNA: TGTGCCAGCATTTCACCCCGCGGAGAAAAACTGTTTTTT
CDR3: CASISPRGEKLFF

D: NA
J: TRBJ1-5
size: NA
V: TRBV6-5
DNA: TGTGCCAGCAGTTACGCCGGGGATAGCAATCAGCCCCAGCATTTT
CDR3: CASSYAGDSNQPQHF